This TCR beta chain was obtained from a study of cytomegalovirus exposure and HLA in healthy donors. 13 Jbeta primers and 60 Vbeta primers were used for the PCR. Clones were sequenced by immunoSEQ multiplex PCR, and TCRdb holds only the in-frame ones, with some missing. The sample holds 120,000 to 150,000 clones, over 80% seen once. CDR1 is LNHNV, CDR2 YYDKDF, per germline (reference sequence). Trimming took 0 bases from V and 12 from J, leaving 21 bases between them. CDR3 length: 16 amino acids. On this clone: Its antigen is undetermined.

Broader study findings: Analysis performed later showed TCR beta chains linked to HLA being more clonally expanded than equally common others. The majority of CMV-associated TCR beta chains were reported as apparently HLA-restricted in a later analysis.

The chain combines TRBV15 with TRBJ2-1; D is possibly TRBD2 (6 bases). Sample: PBMCs. The sequence derives from a woman in her twenties or thirties in good health and CMV-seronegative. The CDR3 is CATSRDQGGLGSGQFF. The CDR3 region has the DNA TGTGCCACCAGCAGAGATCAAGGAGGGTTGGGTTCGGGGCAGTTCTTC. The variable domain in full, completed from reference TRBV15 and TRBJ2-1, reads DAMVIQNPRYQVTQFGKPVTLSCSQTLNHNVMYWYQQKSSQAPKLLFHYYDKDFNNEADTPDNFQSRRPNTSFCFLDIRSPGLGDTAMYLCATSRDQGGLGSGQFFGPGTRLTVL.